Each of the 10 T cell receptor beta chains below was sequenced from the same sample in a study of shared clonotypes between healthy human individuals. Assay used: immunoSEQ multiplex PCR; TCRdb lists only in-frame clones, some missing. The table has hundreds of thousands of clones, about 80% seen once. The sample consisted of PBMCs. These receptors all come from a woman in her forties in good health. Some clones in this sample may be carry-over from other donors' samples.

The chain recombines TRBV19 with TRBJ2-2; D remains unclear. V lost 8 bases, J lost 1 base, and 11 bases lay in between. Germline CDR1 and CDR2: LNHDA and SQIVND (reference sequence). The CDR3 extends over 14 amino acids. This CDR3 reads CASQNHWNTGELFF. The CDR3 bases are TGTGCCAGTCAGAACCACTGGAACACCGGGGAGCTGTTTTTT.

V gene TRBV4-1 combines with J gene TRBJ2-5; TRBD1 or TRBD2 may be the D gene (6 bases each). Germline V CDR1 and CDR2: MGHRA, YSYEKL. The CDR3 has 15 residues. V shed 0 bases and J shed 3 bases, with 11 bases lying between them. CDR3 amino acids: CASSQEGGSEETQYF. The DNA for the CDR3 is TGCGCCAGCAGCCAAGAAGGGGGGAGTGAAGAGACCCAGTACTTC.

This sequence joins TRBV19 and TRBJ2-1; D unresolved. Trimming left V 4 bases short and J 0 bases short, with 13 bases between. The CDR3 sequence is 16 residues long. Germline CDR1 is LNHDA and CDR2 is SQIVND (reference sequence). CDR3 amino acids: CASSTGRGPSYNEQFF. CDR3 bases: TGTGCCAGTAGTACCGGGCGCGGCCCCTCCTACAATGAGCAGTTCTTC.

V usage is TRBV27 and J usage is TRBJ1-4, with D unresolved. The CDR3 runs to 14 residues. Deletions cut 5 bases from V and 8 bases from J, with 15 bases between. Germline assignment: CDR1 MNHEY and CDR2 SMNVEV (reference sequence). The CDR3 DNA sequence: TGTGCCAGCAGTCCCACGGGGTACTCGGAAAAACTGTTTTTT. Protein: CASSPTGYSEKLFF.

V gene TRBV19 combines with J gene TRBJ1-6; D may be TRBD1 (6 bases). This CDR3 comprises 12 residues. The ends were cut back, 8 bases at V and 7 bases at J, with 9 bases in the middle. Germline CDR1 LNHDA, CDR2 SQIVND (reference sequence). CDR3 in amino acids: CASRDTNSPLHF. In DNA, the CDR3 is TGTGCCAGTCGGGACACGAATTCACCCCTCCACTTT. The full variable domain, its missing parts supplied by reference TRBV19 and TRBJ1-6, is DGGITQSPKYLFRKEGQNVTLSCEQNLNHDAMYWYRQDPGQGLRLIYYSQIVNDFQKGDIAEGYSVSREKKESFPLTVTSAQKNPTAFYLCASRDTNSPLHFGNGTRLTVT.

About this clone itself: This probably arose from a read error, given a far larger clone one base away. Other nucleotide sequences from this sample produce the same CDR3. The chain uses TRBV30 and TRBJ2-1, with D perhaps given as TRBD1 or TRBD2 (5 bases each). The CDR3 runs to 14 residues. With 1 base removed from V and 4 bases from J, the gap between germline ends came to 11 bases. CDR1 is GTSNPN, CDR2 SVGIG, per germline (reference sequence). CDR3 nucleotide sequence: TGTGCCTGGAGTGGGGGGATTCCTTACAATGAGCAGTTCTTC. Translated: CAWSGGIPYNEQFF.

The chain employs TRBV30 and TRBJ1-6; D is unresolved. The CDR3 has 11 amino acids. CDR1 is GTSNPN and CDR2 is SVGIG in the germline V gene (reference sequence). V was shortened by 1 base and J by 9 bases, with 4 bases between the two germline ends. The CDR3 region has the DNA TGTGCCTGGAGTGGGGGTTCACCCCTCCACTTT. Encoded protein: CAWSGGSPLHF.

This clone has just a few counts. The DNA for the CDR3 is TGCGCCAGTGCGACAGGCCCATCCTACGAGCAGTACTTC. Protein: CASATGPSYEQYF. This chain uses TRBV5-1 with TRBJ2-7; possible D gene TRBD1, 6 bases. The CDR3 length is 13 residues. The germline V gene has CDR1 SGHRS and CDR2 YFSETQ. V lost 8 bases and J lost 1, with 13 bases in between. Using reference TRBV5-1 and TRBJ2-7 for the parts outside the CDR3, the full variable domain is KAGVTQTPRYLIKTRGQQVTLSCSPISGHRSVSWYQQTPGQGLQFLFEYFSETQRNKGNFPGRFSGRQFSNSRSEMNVSTLELGDSALYLCASATGPSYEQYFGPGTRLTVT.

The V gene is TRBV30, the J gene TRBJ2-7, with D perhaps TRBD2 (6 bases). The CDR3 totals 11 residues. The germline CDR1 and CDR2 sequences are GTSNPN and SVGIG (reference sequence). V lost 5 bases, J lost 7 bases, and 12 bases lay in between. This chain's CDR3 is CAWALAGEQYF. The CDR3 nucleotides are TGTGCCTGGGCCCTGGCGGGGGAGCAGTACTTC.

The chain links TRBV18 to TRBJ2-7; tentatively, D is TRBD1 (6 bases). The germline V and J ends were trimmed by 6 bases and 0 bases, with 15 bases remaining between them. This CDR3 is 15 amino acids long. The germline gives CDR1 KGHSH, CDR2 LQKENI. For the CDR3, the DNA is TGTGCCAGCTCCATAGGACAGTTGGCCTCCTACGAGCAGTACTTC. Its protein product is CASSIGQLASYEQYF. Combining the CDR3 with reference TRBV18 and TRBJ2-7 gives the whole variable domain NAGVMQNPRHLVRRRGQEARLRCSPMKGHSHVYWYRQLPEEGLKFMVYLQKENIIDESGMPKERFSAEFPKEGPSILRIQQVVRGDSAAYFCASSIGQLASYEQYFGPGTRLTVT.